This is a list of T cell receptor beta chains from one sample in a study of CD8+ T cells in alopecia areata. Method: immunoSEQ multiplex PCR; TCRdb's copy keeps in-frame clones and lacks some. The data hold a few hundred thousand clones, with approximately 40% observed a single time. The sequencing here drew on CD4+ T cells sorted from blood, taken at approximately week 36, from a patient treated with tofacitinib. The receptors stem from a human donor with alopecia areata. Both conserved end residues are part of each CDR3. A D gene is named only where the DNA matches it firmly. Size values are once, few and many counts, or a class for expanded clones, and some rows have none.

size	D	J	V	DNA	CDR3
few	NA	TRBJ2-5	TRBV5-1	TGCGCCAGCAGCTTGGTAGGGCCCGGAGAGACCCAGTACTTC	CASSLVGPGETQYF
NA	NA	TRBJ1-1	TRBV29-1	TGCAGCGTTGGCAGGGACTATAGAGGGGCTGAAGCTTTCTTT	CSVGRDYRGAEAFF
NA	NA	TRBJ1-2	TRBV30	TGTGCCTGGAGTGTACACGGGAAGAACTATGGCTACACCTTC	CAWSVHGKNYGYTF
NA	NA	TRBJ2-7	TRBV4-1	TGCGCCAGCAGCCAAGAGGTACACCCGAGCTCCTACGAGCAGTACTTC	CASSQEVHPSSYEQYF
NA	TRBD2	TRBJ2-3	TRBV4-2	TGTGCCAGCAGCCAAGTTAGCGGACTAGCGGGAGATACGCAGTATTTT	CASSQVSGLAGDTQYF
NA	TRBD1	TRBJ2-2	TRBV30	TGTGCCTGGAGGAACAGGGGCGGGAACACCGGGGAGCTGTTTTTT	CAWRNRGGNTGELFF
NA	NA	TRBJ1-1	TRBV6-5	TGTGCCAGCAGTTTAGCCACTTCCGGGTTCGACACTGAAGCTTTCTTT	CASSLATSGFDTEAFF
NA	NA	TRBJ2-5	TRBV7-2	TGTGCCAGCAGCTCTCGTTTTCTGCCGGAGACCCAGTACTTC	CASSSRFLPETQYF
NA	TRBD1	TRBJ2-5	TRBV28	TGTGCCAGCAGCCCAGCCGACAGGGGCGGGGAGACCCAGTACTTC	CASSPADRGGETQYF
NA	NA	TRBJ1-1	TRBV5-1	TGCGCCAGCAGCGTTACAGGGCACACTGAAGCTTTCTTT	CASSVTGHTEAFF
NA	NA	TRBJ2-3	TRBV11-2	TGTGCCAGCAGCCCCCGCGGTTGGCAGAGCACAGATACGCAGTATTTT	CASSPRGWQSTDTQYF
NA	NA	TRBJ2-4	TRBV29-1	TGCAGCGTAAGGACAAGCTCTATAGTCAAAAACATTCAGTACTTC	CSVRTSSIVKNIQYF
NA	NA	TRBJ2-5	TRBV15	TGTGCCACCAGCAACCCTGGGGGGACCCAGTACTTC	CATSNPGGTQYF
NA	NA	TRBJ1-2	TRBV27	TGTGCCAGCAGTTGGAGGGGACCGGGGTCCGCAGGAGGCTACACCTTC	CASSWRGPGSAGGYTF
NA	NA	TRBJ1-2	TRBV25-1	TGTGCCAGCAAGACCCCTAACTATGGCTACACCTTC	CASKTPNYGYTF
NA	TRBD1	TRBJ2-1	TRBV5-1	TGCGCCAGCAGCTTGACAGGGGTAGGATACAATGAGCAGTTCTTC	CASSLTGVGYNEQFF
once	NA	TRBJ1-2	TRBV6-5	TGTGCCAGCAGTCCATACGGACAGCAAAACACCTTC	CASSPYGQQNTF
NA	NA	TRBJ2-7	TRBV6-5	TGTGCCAGCAGTTACTCGTCTAGTGGCACCTACGAGCAGTACTTC	CASSYSSSGTYEQYF
NA	TRBD1	TRBJ2-5	TRBV4-1	TGCGCCAGCAGCCAAGATAGGACAGGCCGGGAGACCCAGTACTTC	CASSQDRTGRETQYF
few	TRBD1	TRBJ2-5	TRBV29-1	TGCAGCGGGCGACAGGGCCCAGAGACCCAGTACTTC	CSGRQGPETQYF
few	NA	TRBJ2-7	TRBV7-9	TGTGCCAGCAGCTCTTCGACGACCTACGAGCAGTACTTC	CASSSSTTYEQYF
NA	NA	TRBJ2-7	TRBV7-2	TGTGCCAGCAGCTCCCAAGAGGAGCAGTACTTC	CASSSQEEQYF